This paragraph covers one TCR beta chain sequence. Its target is not known. The germline CDR1 and CDR2 sequences are SGHRS and YFSETQ. This CDR3 is 15 amino acids long. V was clipped by 4 bases and J by 3 bases, with 16 bases between them. The record originates from a study of blood T cells in healthy people across ages. Study conclusions and caveats: Long-lived donors exceeded aged donors in naive CD4+ cells and diversity. With donor CMV status unknown, expanded clonotype changes were possibly confounded.

PCR was performed a second time for roughly 6 to 12 cycles using a sample-barcoded 5' primer and a J-beta primer mix. Through a template-switch adaptor with 12 random nucleotides, each cDNA molecule received a tag. Via MiXCR, TCRdb re-called the 5' RACE reads, giving one row per CDR3 protein. The sample contains some 1.5 million distinct CDR3 sequences, approximately 30% of which appear only once. Sample: blood. The V call is TRBV5-1, the J call TRBJ1-1; D possibly corresponds to TRBD1 (5 bases). The sequence came from a woman aged 25-40 years in good health. The CDR3 reads CASSASGAGDTEAFF. CDR3 bases: TGCGCCAGCAGCGCGTCCGGGGCCGGGGACACTGAAGCTTTCTTT.